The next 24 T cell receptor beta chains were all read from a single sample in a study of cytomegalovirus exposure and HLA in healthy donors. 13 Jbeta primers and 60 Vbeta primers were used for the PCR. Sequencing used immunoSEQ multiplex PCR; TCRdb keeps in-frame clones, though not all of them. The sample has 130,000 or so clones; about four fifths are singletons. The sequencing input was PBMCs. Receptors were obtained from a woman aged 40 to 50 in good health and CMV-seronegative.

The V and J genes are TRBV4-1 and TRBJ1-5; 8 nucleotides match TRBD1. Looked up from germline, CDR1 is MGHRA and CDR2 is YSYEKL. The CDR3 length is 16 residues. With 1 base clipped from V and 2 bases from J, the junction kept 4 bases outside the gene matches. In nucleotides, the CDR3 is TGCGCCAGCAGCCAAGCCGGGACAGGAGGCAATCAGCCCCAGCATTTT. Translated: CASSQAGTGGNQPQHF.

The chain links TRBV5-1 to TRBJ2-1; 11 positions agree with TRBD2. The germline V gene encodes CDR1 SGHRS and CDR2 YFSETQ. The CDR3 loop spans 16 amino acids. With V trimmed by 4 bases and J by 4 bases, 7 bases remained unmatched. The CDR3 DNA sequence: TGCGCCAGCAGCGAAGGGACTAGCGGTAAATACAATGAGCAGTTCTTC. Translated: CASSEGTSGKYNEQFF. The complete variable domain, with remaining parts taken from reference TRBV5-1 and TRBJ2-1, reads KAGVTQTPRYLIKTRGQQVTLSCSPISGHRSVSWYQQTPGQGLQFLFEYFSETQRNKGNFPGRFSGRQFSNSRSEMNVSTLELGDSALYLCASSEGTSGKYNEQFFGPGTRLTVL.

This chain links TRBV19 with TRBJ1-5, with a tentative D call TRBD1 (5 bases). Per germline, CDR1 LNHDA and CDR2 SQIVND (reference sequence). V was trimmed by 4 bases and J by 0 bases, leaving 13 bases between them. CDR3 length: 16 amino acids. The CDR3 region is CASSRNPDSSNQPQHF. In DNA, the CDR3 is TGTGCCAGTAGTAGAAATCCTGACAGTAGCAATCAGCCCCAGCATTTT.

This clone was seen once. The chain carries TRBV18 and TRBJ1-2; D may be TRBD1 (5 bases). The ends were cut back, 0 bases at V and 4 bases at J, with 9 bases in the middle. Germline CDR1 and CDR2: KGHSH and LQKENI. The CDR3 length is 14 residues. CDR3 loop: CASSPPGTGYGYTF. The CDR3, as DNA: TGTGCCAGCTCACCACCGGGCACAGGCTATGGCTACACCTTC.

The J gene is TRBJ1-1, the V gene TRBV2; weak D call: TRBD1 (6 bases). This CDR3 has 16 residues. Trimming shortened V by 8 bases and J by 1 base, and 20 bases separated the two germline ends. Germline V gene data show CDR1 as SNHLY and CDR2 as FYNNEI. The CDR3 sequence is CASRFGGPIPNTEAFF. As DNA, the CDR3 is TGTGCCAGCCGTTTCGGGGGGCCCATCCCGAACACTGAAGCTTTCTTT.

The CDR3: CASSSGDRGAYNEQFF. The CDR3, as DNA: TGTGCCAGCAGCTCTGGGGACAGGGGGGCTTACAATGAGCAGTTCTTC. V usage is TRBV7-9 and J usage is TRBJ2-1; 11 bases are shared with TRBD1. The V gene's germline CDR1 is SEHNR and CDR2 FQNEAQ (reference sequence). V lost 4 bases and J lost 4; bases outside the gene matches: 6. The CDR3 length is 16 residues.

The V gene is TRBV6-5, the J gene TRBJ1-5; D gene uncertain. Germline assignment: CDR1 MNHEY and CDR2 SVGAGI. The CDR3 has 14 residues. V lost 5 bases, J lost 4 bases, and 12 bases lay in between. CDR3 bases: TGTGCCAGCAGTGGAGTAATGGATAATCAGCCCCAGCATTTT. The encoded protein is CASSGVMDNQPQHF.

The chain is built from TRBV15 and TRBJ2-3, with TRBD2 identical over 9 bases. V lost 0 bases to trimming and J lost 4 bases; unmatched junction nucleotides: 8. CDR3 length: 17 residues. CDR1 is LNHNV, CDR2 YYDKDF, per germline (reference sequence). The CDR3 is CATSRDGRGGQADTQYF. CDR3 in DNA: TGTGCCACCAGCAGAGATGGGCGGGGGGGCCAAGCAGATACGCAGTATTTT. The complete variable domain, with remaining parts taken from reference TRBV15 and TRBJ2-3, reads DAMVIQNPRYQVTQFGKPVTLSCSQTLNHNVMYWYQQKSSQAPKLLFHYYDKDFNNEADTPDNFQSRRPNTSFCFLDIRSPGLGDTAMYLCATSRDGRGGQADTQYFGPGTRLTVL.

DNA of the CDR3: TGTGCCAGCAGCCAAGGGAGAACTAGCGGGGCTTACAATGAGCAGTTCTTC. This codes for CASSQGRTSGAYNEQFF. This chain uses TRBV4-2 with TRBJ2-1, with TRBD2 identical over 10 bases. From germline, CDR1 is LGHNA and CDR2 YNFKEQ. The J segment lost 4 bases and the V segment lost 1 base, leaving 7 bases of the junction unmatched. The CDR3 loop spans 17 amino acids.

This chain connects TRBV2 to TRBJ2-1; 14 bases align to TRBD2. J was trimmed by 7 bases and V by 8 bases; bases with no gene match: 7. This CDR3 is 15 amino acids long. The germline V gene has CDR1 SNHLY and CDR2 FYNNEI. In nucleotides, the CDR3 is TGTGCCAGCGCAAACGGACTAGCGGGGGGAAATGAGCAGTTCTTC. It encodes CASANGLAGGNEQFF.

CDR3 sequence reads: CASSTSFRGGLSTDTQYF. CDR3 DNA: TGTGCCAGCTCAACCTCATTCCGGGGGGGCCTTAGCACAGATACGCAGTATTTT. V usage is TRBV18 and J usage is TRBJ2-3, with 8 bases fitting TRBD2. The CDR3 runs to 18 residues. The ends lost 5 bases at V and 0 bases at J; junction bases unmatched: 13. Germline assignment: CDR1 KGHSH and CDR2 LQKENI.

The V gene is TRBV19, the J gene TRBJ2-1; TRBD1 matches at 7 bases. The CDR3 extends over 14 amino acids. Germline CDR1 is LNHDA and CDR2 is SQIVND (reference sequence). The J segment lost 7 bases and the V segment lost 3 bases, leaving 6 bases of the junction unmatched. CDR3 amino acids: CASSIGQERNEQFF. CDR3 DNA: TGTGCCAGTAGTATCGGACAGGAGAGGAATGAGCAGTTCTTC.

The CDR3 sequence is CASSRGTSGRANQETQYF. CDR3 bases: TGTGCCAGCAGCAGAGGGACTAGCGGGAGGGCGAACCAAGAGACCCAGTACTTC. The gene calls are TRBV4-2 and TRBJ2-5, with TRBD2 matching 16 bases. Trimming cost V 5 bases and J 0 bases; bases outside gene matches: 6. The CDR3 has 18 amino acids. From germline, CDR1 is LGHNA and CDR2 YNFKEQ.

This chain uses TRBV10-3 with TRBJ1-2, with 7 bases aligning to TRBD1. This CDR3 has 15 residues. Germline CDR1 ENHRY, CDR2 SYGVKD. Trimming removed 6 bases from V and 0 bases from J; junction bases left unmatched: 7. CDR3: CAIRTGTDTNYGYTF. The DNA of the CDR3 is TGTGCCATCAGGACCGGGACAGATACTAACTATGGCTACACCTTC.

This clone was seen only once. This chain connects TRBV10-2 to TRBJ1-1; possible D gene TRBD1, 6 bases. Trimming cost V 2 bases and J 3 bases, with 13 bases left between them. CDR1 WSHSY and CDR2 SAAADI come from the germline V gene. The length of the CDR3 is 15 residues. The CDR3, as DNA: TGCGCCAGCAGTGAGCCCCAGGGGACCGACACTGAAGCTTTCTTT. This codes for CASSEPQGTDTEAFF.

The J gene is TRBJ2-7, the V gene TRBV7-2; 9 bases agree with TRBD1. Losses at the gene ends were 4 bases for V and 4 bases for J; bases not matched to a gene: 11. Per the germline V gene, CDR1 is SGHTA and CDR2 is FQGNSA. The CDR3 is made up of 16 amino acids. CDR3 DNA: TGTGCCAGCAGCTCGTACAGGGGGCTAATGAGGTACGAGCAGTACTTC. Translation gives CASSSYRGLMRYEQYF.

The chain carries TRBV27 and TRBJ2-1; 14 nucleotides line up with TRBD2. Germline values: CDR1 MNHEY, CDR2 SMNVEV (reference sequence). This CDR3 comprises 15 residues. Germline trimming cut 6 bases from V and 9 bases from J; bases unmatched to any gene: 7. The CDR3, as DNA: TGTGCCAGCAGGGGACTAGCGGGAGTAGGGGGTGAGCAGTTCTTC. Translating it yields CASRGLAGVGGEQFF.

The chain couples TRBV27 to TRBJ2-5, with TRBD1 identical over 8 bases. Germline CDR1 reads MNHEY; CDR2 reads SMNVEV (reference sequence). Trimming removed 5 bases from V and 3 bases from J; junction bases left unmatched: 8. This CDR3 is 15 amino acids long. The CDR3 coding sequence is TGTGCCAGCAGTCCAGGGACAGGAGCCGAAGAGACCCAGTACTTC. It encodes CASSPGTGAEETQYF.

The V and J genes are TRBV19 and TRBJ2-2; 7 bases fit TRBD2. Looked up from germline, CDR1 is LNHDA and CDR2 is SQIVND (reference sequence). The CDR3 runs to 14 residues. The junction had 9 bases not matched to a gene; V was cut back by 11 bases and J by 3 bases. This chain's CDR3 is CAAQWGGYTGELFF. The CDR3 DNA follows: TGTGCCGCCCAATGGGGGGGTTACACCGGGGAGCTGTTTTTT.

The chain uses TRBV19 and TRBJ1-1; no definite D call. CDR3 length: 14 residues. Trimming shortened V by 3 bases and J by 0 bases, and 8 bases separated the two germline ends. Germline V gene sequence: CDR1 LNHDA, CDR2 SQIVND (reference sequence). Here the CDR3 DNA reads TGTGCCAGTAGTATCGTTAACATGAACACTGAAGCTTTCTTT. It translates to CASSIVNMNTEAFF.

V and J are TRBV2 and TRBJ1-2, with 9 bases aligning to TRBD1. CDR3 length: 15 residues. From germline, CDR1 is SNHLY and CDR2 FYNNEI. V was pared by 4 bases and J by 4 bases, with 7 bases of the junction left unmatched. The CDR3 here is CASSGTGANPYGYTF. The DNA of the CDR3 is TGTGCCAGCAGTGGGACAGGGGCTAACCCCTATGGCTACACCTTC.

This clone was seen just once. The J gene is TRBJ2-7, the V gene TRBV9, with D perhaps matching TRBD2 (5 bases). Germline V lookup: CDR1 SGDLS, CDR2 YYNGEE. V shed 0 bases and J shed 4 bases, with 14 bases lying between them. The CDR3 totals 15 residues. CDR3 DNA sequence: TGTGCCAGCAGCGTAGCGCTCGGGAATGTTTACGAGCAGTACTTC. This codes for CASSVALGNVYEQYF.

CDR3: CASIGGTDTQYF. The CDR3 DNA reads as TGTGCCAGCATAGGGGGCACAGATACGCAGTATTTT. The rearrangement links TRBV13 to TRBJ2-3; D possibly corresponds to TRBD1 (5 bases). The CDR3 is 12 residues long. Germline V gives CDR1 PRHDT, CDR2 FYEKMQ (reference sequence). V lost 7 bases and J lost 1, with 6 bases in between.

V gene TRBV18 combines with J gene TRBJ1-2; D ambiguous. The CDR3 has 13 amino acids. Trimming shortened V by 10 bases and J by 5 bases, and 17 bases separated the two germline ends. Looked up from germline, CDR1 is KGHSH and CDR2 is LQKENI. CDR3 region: CATTTGSLYGYTF. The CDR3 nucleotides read TGTGCCACCACAACCGGGAGTCTGTATGGCTACACCTTC.